This T cell receptor (beta chain) was sequenced for a study of PD-1 blockade in classical Hodgkin lymphoma. Study background: The nivolumab dose that patients received was 3 mg/kg, given intravenously every 2 weeks.

V dropped 2 bases and J dropped 4 bases, with 4 bases sitting between them. The germline gives CDR1 ENHRY, CDR2 SYGVKD. This CDR3 is built from 12 residues. Assay used: immunoSEQ multiplex PCR; TCRdb lists only in-frame clones, some missing. This table holds about 100,000 clones, 80% to 85% found once. In the case of this clone: Its antigen is currently unknown.

Study-level points and caveats: Compared with healthy donors, newly diagnosed patients reportedly showed lower baseline TCR diversity. Nothing has yet pinned down what causes the repertoire differences, possibly disease activity or prior therapy. There was a significant rise in CD4+ TCR diversity by C4D1, with no such rise for CD8+.

Brentuximab vedotin exposure varied, and every patient relapsed after autologous stem cell transplantation. The origin of this receptor is a human donor with classical Hodgkin lymphoma. The gene calls are TRBV10-3 and TRBJ2-3; D is undetermined. Sequenced here: peripheral blood mononuclear cells (PBMCs), sampled at baseline. The CDR3 DNA follows: TGTGCCATCAGTGAGGCGGCAGATACGCAGTATTTT. Protein product: CAISEAADTQYF.